These 9 T cell receptor beta chains were all obtained from the same sample, sequenced in a study of blood T cell repertoires in COVID-19. Using immunoSEQ multiplex PCR, the repertoire was profiled, and TCRdb retains in-frame clones only, with some absent. The sample has about 39,000 clones, 65% to 85% seen once. The sequenced sample consisted of peripheral blood. The receptors were sampled from a man between 60 and 70 years old in a cohort sampled during active COVID-19.

V and J are TRBV27 and TRBJ1-1; tentative D call: TRBD1 (6 bases). The CDR3 is 15 amino acids. The germline V gene encodes CDR1 MNHEY and CDR2 SMNVEV (reference sequence). Trimming removed 3 bases at V and 0 bases at J, with 11 bases between. The CDR3 DNA follows: TGTGCCAGCAGTTTCCGGACAGCTATGAACACTGAAGCTTTCTTT. Protein: CASSFRTAMNTEAFF.

This clone was seen just once. This chain connects TRBV28 to TRBJ1-6, with 9 bases lining up with TRBD1. The germline CDR1 and CDR2 sequences are MDHEN and SYDVKM. The CDR3 length is 15 residues. After removal of 3 bases from V and 7 bases from J, the junction contained 4 bases not matched to a gene. The CDR3 reads CASSFRGTGNSPLHF. CDR3 sequence (DNA): TGTGCCAGCAGTTTTAGAGGGACAGGGAATTCACCCCTCCACTTT.

CDR3 protein: CASSPGISGNTIYF. CDR3 coding DNA: TGTGCCAGCTCACCGGGCATCTCCGGAAACACCATATATTTT. V gene TRBV18 combines with J gene TRBJ1-3; D not certain. The germline V and J ends were trimmed by 3 bases and 4 bases, with 10 bases remaining between them. Germline lookup yields CDR1 KGHSH and CDR2 LQKENI. The CDR3 spans 14 residues.

As concerns this clone: The identical CDR3 is also encoded by other nucleotide sequences in the sample. The CDR3 loop is CASRDSRNSPLHF. The CDR3 region has the DNA TGTGCCAGTCGAGATTCACGGAATTCACCCCTCCACTTT. V gene TRBV6-5 combines with J gene TRBJ1-6; D ambiguous. The CDR3 has 13 amino acids. V lost 9 bases and J lost 7, with 13 bases in between. CDR1 MNHEY and CDR2 SVGAGI come from the germline V gene.

The V call is TRBV14, the J call TRBJ2-3, with TRBD2 identical over 9 bases. The CDR3 has 13 amino acids. CDR1 and CDR2 from the germline V gene are SGHDN and FVKESK. With V trimmed by 1 base and J by 9 bases, 2 bases remained unmatched. The CDR3 here is CASSQVLAGTQYF. The CDR3 bases are TGTGCCAGCAGCCAAGTCCTAGCGGGGACGCAGTATTTT.

There are a few counts of this clone. This sample includes further DNA sequences coding for the same CDR3. The J gene is TRBJ1-5, the V gene TRBV29-1; 8 nucleotides match TRBD1. The CDR3 consists of 12 residues. V shed 6 bases, J shed 2 bases, and the junction held 0 bases outside the gene matches. Germline V gene data show CDR1 as SQVTM and CDR2 as ANQGSEA. CDR3 sequence (DNA): TGCAGCGTGGGACAGGGCAATCAGCCCCAGCATTTT. Protein: CSVGQGNQPQHF.

The V call is TRBV20-1, the J call TRBJ2-7; 8 bases match TRBD2. V shed 3 bases, J shed 3 bases, and the junction held 7 bases outside the gene matches. There are 14 residues in the CDR3. The germline V gene has CDR1 DFQATT and CDR2 SNEGSKA (reference sequence). As DNA, the CDR3 is TGCAGTGCTAGTGATCTAGCGGGTATCTACGAGCAGTACTTC. Amino acids: CSASDLAGIYEQYF.

This sequence joins TRBV10-2 and TRBJ1-1, with TRBD1 matching 8 bases. The CDR3 totals 14 residues. In germline, CDR1 is WSHSY, CDR2 SAAADI. Trimming at V came to 6 bases and at J to 2 bases, leaving 5 bases not matched to a gene. Here the CDR3 reads CASSDDRGNTEAFF. CDR3 nucleotides: TGCGCCAGCAGCGACGACAGGGGCAACACTGAAGCTTTCTTT.

This chain joins TRBV18 and TRBJ2-7, with 7 bases that match TRBD1. The CDR3 length is 14 residues. Germline V gene sequence: CDR1 KGHSH, CDR2 LQKENI. Trimming took 5 bases from V and 4 from J; bases not matched to a gene: 8. CDR3 nucleotides: TGTGCCAGCTCATCCCGACAGGGTGGGTACGAGCAGTACTTC. It codes for CASSSRQGGYEQYF.